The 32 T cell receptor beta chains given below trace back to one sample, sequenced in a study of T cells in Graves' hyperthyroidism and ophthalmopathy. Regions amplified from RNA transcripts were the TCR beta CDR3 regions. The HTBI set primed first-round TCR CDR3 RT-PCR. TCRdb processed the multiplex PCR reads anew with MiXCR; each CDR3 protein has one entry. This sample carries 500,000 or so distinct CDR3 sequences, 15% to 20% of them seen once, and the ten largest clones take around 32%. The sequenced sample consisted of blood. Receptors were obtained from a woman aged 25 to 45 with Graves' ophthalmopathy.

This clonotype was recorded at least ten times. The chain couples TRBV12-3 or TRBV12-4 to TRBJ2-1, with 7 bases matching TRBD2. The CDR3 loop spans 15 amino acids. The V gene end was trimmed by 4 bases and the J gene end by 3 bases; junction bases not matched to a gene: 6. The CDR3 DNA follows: TGTGCCAGCAGTTCGGGGGGATCGGTCTACAATGAGCAGTTCTTC. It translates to CASSSGGSVYNEQFF.

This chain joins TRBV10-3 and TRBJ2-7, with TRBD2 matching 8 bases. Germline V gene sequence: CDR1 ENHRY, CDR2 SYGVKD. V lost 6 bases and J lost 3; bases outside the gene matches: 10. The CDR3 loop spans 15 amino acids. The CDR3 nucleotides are TGTGCCATCAGGGGGCTAGCGGGCACAAACTACGAGCAGTACTTC. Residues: CAIRGLAGTNYEQYF.

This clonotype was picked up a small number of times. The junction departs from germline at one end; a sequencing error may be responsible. CDR3 nucleotides: TGTGCCCGCAGTGAAGGGACTCTCTCCTACAATGAGCAGTTCTTC. It codes for CARSEGTLSYNEQFF. J is TRBJ2-1 and V is TRBV2; D perhaps matches TRBD2 (6 bases). Germline CDR1 reads SNHLY; CDR2 reads FYNNEI. The CDR3 extends over 15 amino acids.

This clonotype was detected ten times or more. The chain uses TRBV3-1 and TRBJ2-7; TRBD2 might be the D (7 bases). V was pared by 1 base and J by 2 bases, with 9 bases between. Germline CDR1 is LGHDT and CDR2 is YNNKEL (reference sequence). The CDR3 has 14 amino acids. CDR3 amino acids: CASSQGGGTYEQYF. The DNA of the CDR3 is TGTGCCAGCAGCCAAGGGGGGGGCACCTACGAGCAGTACTTC.

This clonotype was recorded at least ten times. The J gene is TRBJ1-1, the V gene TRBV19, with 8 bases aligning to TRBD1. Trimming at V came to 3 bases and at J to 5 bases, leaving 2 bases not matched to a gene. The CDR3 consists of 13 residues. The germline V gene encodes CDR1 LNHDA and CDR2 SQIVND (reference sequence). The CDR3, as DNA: TGTGCCAGTAGTATCGGACAGGGAACTGAAGCTTTCTTT. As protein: CASSIGQGTEAFF.

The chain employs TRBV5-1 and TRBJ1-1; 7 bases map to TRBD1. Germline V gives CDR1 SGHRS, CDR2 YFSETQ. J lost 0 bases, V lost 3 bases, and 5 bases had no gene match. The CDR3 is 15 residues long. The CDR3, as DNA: TGCGCCAGCAGCTATACCGGGACAGTGAACACTGAAGCTTTCTTT. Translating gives CASSYTGTVNTEAFF.

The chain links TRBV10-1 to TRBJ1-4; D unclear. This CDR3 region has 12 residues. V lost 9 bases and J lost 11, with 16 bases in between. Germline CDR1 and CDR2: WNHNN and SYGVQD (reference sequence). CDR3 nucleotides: TGCGCCAGTTACAGCGATCCACGGAAACTGTTTTTT. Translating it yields CASYSDPRKLFF.

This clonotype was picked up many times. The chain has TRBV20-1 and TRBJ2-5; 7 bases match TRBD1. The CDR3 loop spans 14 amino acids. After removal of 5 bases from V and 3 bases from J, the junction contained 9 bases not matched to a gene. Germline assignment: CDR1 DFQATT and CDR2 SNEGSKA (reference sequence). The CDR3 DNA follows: TGCAGTGCTCAACGCGGACAGGTGAAAGAGACCCAGTACTTC. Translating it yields CSAQRGQVKETQYF.

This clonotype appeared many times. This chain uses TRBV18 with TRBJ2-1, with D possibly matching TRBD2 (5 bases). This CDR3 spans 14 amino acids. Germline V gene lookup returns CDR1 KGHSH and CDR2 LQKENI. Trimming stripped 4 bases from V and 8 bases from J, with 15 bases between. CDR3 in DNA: TGTGCCAGCTCACTGATTAGCGAAGCGGATGAGCAGTTCTTC. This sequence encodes CASSLISEADEQFF.

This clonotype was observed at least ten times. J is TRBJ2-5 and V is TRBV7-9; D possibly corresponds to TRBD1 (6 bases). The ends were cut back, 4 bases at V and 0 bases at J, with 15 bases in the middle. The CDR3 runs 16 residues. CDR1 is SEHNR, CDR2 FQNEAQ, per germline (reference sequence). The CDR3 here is CASSSGQPPDQETQYF. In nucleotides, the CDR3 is TGTGCCAGCAGCTCCGGACAGCCCCCAGACCAAGAGACCCAGTACTTC.

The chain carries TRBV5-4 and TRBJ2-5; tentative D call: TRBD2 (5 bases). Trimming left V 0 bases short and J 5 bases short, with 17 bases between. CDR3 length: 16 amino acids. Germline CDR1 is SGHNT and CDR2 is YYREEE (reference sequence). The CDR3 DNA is TGTGCCAGCAGCTTGGATCGGGGTCCGGCCGGGGAGACCCAGTACTTC. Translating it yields CASSLDRGPAGETQYF.

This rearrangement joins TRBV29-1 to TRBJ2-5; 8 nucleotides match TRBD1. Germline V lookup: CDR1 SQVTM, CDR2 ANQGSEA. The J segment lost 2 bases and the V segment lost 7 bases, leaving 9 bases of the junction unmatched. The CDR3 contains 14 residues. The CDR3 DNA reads TGCAGCGGCTCCCCGGGACAGGAACAAGAGACCCAGTACTTC. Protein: CSGSPGQEQETQYF.

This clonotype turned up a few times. The CDR3 here is CAWGRDSDTDTQYF. CDR3 bases: TGTGCCTGGGGCCGGGACAGTGACACAGATACGCAGTATTTT. The chain employs TRBV30 and TRBJ2-3; TRBD1 matches 7 bases. J gave up 2 bases and V 5 bases, and 7 bases lay outside the gene matches. CDR1 is GTSNPN and CDR2 is SVGIG in the germline V gene (reference sequence). The CDR3 has 14 amino acids.

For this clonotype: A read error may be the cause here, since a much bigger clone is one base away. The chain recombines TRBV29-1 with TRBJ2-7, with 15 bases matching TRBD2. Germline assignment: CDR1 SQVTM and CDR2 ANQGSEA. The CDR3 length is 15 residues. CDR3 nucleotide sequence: TGCGGCGTTGGCGGACTAGCGGGAGGGATGGGCGAGCAGTACTTC. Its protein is CGVGGLAGGMGEQYF.

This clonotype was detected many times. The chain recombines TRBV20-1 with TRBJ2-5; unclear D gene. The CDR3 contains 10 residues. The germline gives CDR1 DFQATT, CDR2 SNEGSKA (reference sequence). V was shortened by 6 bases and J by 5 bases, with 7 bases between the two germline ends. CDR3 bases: TGCAGTGCCGAGAGGGAGACCCAGTACTTC. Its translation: CSAERETQYF.

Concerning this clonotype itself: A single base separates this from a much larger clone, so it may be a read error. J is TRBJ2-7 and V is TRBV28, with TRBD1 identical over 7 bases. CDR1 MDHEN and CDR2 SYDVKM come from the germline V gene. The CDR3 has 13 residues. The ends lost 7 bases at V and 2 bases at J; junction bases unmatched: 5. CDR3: CASNGDSTYEQYF. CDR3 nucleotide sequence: TGTGCCAGCAACGGGGACAGCACCTACGAGCAGTACTTC.

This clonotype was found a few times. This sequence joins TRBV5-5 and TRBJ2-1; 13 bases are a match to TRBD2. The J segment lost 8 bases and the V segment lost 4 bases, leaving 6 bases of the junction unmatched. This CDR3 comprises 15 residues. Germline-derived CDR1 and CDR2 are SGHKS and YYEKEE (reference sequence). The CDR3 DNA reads TGTGCCAGCAGCCGAGGACTAGCGGGAGCATATGAGCAGTTCTTC. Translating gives CASSRGLAGAYEQFF.

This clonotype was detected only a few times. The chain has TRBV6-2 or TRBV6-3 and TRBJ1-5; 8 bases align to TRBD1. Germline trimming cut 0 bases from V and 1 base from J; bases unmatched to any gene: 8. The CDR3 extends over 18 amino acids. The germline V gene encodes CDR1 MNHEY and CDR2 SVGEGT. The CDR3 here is CASSYSIRGRESNQPQHF. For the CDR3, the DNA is TGTGCCAGCAGTTACTCGATCAGGGGGCGCGAGAGCAATCAGCCCCAGCATTTT.

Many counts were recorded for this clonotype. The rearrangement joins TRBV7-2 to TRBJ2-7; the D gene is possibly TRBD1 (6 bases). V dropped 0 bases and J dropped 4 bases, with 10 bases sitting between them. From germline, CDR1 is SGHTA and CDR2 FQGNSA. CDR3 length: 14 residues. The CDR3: CASSLAAGDYEQYF. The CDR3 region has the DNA TGTGCCAGCAGCTTAGCGGCAGGGGATTACGAGCAGTACTTC.

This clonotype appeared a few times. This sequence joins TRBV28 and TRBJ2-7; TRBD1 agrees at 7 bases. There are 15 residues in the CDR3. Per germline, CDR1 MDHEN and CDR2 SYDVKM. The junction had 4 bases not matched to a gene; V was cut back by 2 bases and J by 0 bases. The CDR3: CASSLEGASSYEQYF. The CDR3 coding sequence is TGTGCCAGCAGTTTAGAGGGGGCTTCCTCCTACGAGCAGTACTTC.

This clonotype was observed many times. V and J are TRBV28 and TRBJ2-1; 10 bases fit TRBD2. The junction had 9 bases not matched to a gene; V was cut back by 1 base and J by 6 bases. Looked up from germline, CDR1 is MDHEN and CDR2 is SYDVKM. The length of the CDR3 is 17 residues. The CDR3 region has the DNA TGTGCCAGCAGTTTATTCTTTACTAGCGGGATCGGCAATGAGCAGTTCTTC. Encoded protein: CASSLFFTSGIGNEQFF.

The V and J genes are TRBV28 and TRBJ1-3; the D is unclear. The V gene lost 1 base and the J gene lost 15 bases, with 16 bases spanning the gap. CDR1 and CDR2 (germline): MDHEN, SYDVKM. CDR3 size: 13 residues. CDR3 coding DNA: TGTGCCAGCAGTTTATCAGAACTAGCGGGAGAATATTTT. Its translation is CASSLSELAGEYF.

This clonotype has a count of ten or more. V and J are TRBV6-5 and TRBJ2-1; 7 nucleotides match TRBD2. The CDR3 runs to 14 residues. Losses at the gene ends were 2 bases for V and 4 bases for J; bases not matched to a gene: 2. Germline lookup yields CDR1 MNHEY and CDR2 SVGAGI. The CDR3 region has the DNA TGTGCCAGCAGTTACGCTAGCGGATACAATGAGCAGTTCTTC. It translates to CASSYASGYNEQFF.

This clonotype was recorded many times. CDR3 residues: CASSLAQGGGSNEQFF. The DNA for the CDR3 is TGTGCCAGCAGTTTAGCGCAAGGTGGGGGAAGCAATGAGCAGTTCTTC. V gene TRBV12-3 or TRBV12-4 combines with J gene TRBJ2-1; D may correspond to TRBD1 or TRBD2 (5 bases each). The CDR3 is 16 residues long. Trimming shortened V by 0 bases and J by 6 bases, and 15 bases separated the two germline ends.

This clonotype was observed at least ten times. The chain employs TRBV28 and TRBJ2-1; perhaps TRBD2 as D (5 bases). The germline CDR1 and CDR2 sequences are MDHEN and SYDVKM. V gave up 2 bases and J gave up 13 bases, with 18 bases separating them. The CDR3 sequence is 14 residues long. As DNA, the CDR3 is TGTGCCAGCAGTTTAGGAACTAGTTTAGCCATTCAGTTCTTC. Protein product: CASSLGTSLAIQFF.

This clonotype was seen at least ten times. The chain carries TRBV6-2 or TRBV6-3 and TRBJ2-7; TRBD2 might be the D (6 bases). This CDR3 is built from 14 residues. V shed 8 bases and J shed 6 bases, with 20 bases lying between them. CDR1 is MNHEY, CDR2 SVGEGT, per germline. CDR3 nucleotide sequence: TGTGCCAGCCGGGAACGGGAGTGGGCGCTCGAGCAGTACTTC. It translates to CASREREWALEQYF.

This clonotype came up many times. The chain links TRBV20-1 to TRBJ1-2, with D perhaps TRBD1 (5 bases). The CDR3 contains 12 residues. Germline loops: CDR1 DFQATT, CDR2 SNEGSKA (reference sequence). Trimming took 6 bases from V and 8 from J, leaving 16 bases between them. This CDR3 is CSAPTAAWGYTF. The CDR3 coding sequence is TGCAGTGCACCGACAGCTGCCTGGGGCTACACCTTC.

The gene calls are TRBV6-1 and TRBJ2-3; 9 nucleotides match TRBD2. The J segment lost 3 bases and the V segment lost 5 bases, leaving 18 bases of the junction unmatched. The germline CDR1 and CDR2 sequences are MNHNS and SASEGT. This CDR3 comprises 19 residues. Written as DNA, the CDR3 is TGTGCCAGCAGTTACTCTAGGGAATCAGCGGGAGGCTCGACAGATACGCAGTATTTT. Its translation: CASSYSRESAGGSTDTQYF.

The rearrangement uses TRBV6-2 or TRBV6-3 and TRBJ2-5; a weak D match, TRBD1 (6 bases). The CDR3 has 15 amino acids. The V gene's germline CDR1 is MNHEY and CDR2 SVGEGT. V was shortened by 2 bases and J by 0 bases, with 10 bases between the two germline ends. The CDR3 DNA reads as TGTGCCAGCAGTTACGGGGACACTCACCAAGAGACCCAGTACTTC. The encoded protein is CASSYGDTHQETQYF.

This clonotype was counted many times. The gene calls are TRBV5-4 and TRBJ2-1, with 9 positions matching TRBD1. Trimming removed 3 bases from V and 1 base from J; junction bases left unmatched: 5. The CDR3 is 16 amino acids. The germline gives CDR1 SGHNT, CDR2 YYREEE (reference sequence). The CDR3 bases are TGTGCCAGCAGCTCTCCCGGGACAGGGTCCTACAATGAGCAGTTCTTC. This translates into CASSSPGTGSYNEQFF.

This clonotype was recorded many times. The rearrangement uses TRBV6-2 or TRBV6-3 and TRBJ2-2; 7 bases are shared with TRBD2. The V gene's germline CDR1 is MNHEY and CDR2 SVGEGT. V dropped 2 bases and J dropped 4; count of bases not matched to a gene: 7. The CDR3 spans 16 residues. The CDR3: CASSYGSGKGTGELFF. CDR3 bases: TGTGCCAGCAGTTACGGAAGCGGGAAGGGCACCGGGGAGCTGTTTTTT.

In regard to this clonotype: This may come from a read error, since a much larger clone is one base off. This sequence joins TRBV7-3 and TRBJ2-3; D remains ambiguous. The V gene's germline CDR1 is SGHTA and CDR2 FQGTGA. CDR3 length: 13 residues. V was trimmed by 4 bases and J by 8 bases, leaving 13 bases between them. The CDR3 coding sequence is TGTGCCAGCAGCTCCGAAGGGTCCTTTACGCAGTATTTT. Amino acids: CASSSEGSFTQYF.